Each of the 5 T cell receptor beta chains below was sequenced from the same sample in a study of response to subunit inactivated influenza vaccine. MiXCR, applied by TCRdb to the RT-PCR reads, yields one record per CDR3 protein. There are around 530,000 distinct CDR3 sequences in the sample; approximately 16% occur only once, and 2.5% to 3.5% lies in the top ten. The input for sequencing was CD4+ T cells sorted from PBMCs, taken less than 30 months after vaccination. The receptors were sampled from a man between 50 and 69 years old who received an inactivated influenza vaccine.

This clonotype was counted between two and nine times. CDR3 bases: TGTGCCATCAGTGCCTTGACAGATACGCAGTATTTT. It yields the protein CAISALTDTQYF. The rearrangement links TRBV10-3 to TRBJ2-3; D is unresolved. Trimming stripped 4 bases from V and 3 bases from J, with 5 bases between. CDR1 ENHRY and CDR2 SYGVKD come from the germline V gene. The CDR3 consists of 12 residues.

This clonotype has a handful of counts. The rearrangement joins TRBV10-3 to TRBJ2-7; TRBD1 matches 7 bases. J gave up 0 bases and V 6 bases, and 5 bases lay outside the gene matches. Germline V gives CDR1 ENHRY, CDR2 SYGVKD. The CDR3 totals 14 residues. The CDR3 loop is CAIRGGVSSYEQYF. Here the CDR3 DNA reads TGTGCCATCAGAGGGGGCGTCTCCTCCTACGAGCAGTACTTC.

The rearrangement uses TRBV9 and TRBJ1-6; possibly TRBD1 for D (6 bases). Germline CDR1 is SGDLS and CDR2 is YYNGEE. Trimming shortened V by 5 bases and J by 5 bases, and 14 bases separated the two germline ends. The CDR3 is 15 amino acids. In nucleotides, the CDR3 is TGTGCCAGCAGGTCCACAGGGCGGGATAATTCACCCCTCCACTTT. Encoded protein: CASRSTGRDNSPLHF.

The chain is built from TRBV28 and TRBJ2-1, with D unclear. V lost 5 bases and J 8 bases, leaving 10 bases between the germline ends. In germline, CDR1 is MDHEN, CDR2 SYDVKM. The CDR3 contains 12 residues. The CDR3 nucleotides are TGTGCCAGCAGTCCTCCTCTCTATGAGCAGTTCTTC. Amino acids: CASSPPLYEQFF.

This sequence joins TRBV7-9 and TRBJ2-2; possible D gene TRBD1, 5 bases. Per the germline V gene, CDR1 is SEHNR and CDR2 is FQNEAQ (reference sequence). Trimming took 2 bases from V and 5 from J, leaving 15 bases between them. The CDR3 is 16 amino acids. The CDR3 here is CASSLTPGPDTGELFF. CDR3 nucleotide sequence: TGTGCCAGCAGCTTAACCCCAGGGCCGGATACCGGGGAGCTGTTTTTT. Drawing the rest from reference TRBV7-9 and TRBJ2-2, the complete variable domain is DTGVSQNPRHKITKRGQNVTFRCDPISEHNRLYWYRQTLGQGPEFLTYFQNEAQLEKSRLLSDRFSAERPKGSFSTLEIQRTEQGDSAMYLCASSLTPGPDTGELFFGEGSRLTVL.